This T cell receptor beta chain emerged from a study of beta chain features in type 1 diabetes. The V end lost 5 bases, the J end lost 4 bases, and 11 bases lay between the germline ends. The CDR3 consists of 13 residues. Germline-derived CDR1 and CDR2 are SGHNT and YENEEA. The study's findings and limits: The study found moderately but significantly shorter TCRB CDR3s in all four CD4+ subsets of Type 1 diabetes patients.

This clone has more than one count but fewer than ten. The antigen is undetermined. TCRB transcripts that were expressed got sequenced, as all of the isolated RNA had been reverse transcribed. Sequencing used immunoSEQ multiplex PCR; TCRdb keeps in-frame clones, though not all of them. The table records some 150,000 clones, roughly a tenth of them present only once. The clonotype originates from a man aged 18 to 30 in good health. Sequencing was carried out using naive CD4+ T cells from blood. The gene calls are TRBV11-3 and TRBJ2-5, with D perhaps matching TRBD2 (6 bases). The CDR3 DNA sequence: TGTGCCAGCAGCCACGGGGGTGTAGAGACCCAGTACTTC. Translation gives CASSHGGVETQYF.